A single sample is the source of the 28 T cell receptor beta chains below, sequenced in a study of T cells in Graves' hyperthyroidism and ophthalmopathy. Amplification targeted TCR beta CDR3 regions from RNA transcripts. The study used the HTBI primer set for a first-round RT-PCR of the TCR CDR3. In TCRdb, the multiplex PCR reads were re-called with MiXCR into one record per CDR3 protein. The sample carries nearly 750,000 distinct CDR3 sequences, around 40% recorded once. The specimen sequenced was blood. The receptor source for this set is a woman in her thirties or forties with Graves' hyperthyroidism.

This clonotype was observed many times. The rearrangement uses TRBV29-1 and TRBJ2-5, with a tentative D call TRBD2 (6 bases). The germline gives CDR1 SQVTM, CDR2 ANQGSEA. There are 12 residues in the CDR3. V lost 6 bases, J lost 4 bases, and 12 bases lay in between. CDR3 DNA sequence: TGCAGCGTGGGGGGTGGGCGAGAGACCCAGTACTTC. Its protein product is CSVGGGRETQYF.

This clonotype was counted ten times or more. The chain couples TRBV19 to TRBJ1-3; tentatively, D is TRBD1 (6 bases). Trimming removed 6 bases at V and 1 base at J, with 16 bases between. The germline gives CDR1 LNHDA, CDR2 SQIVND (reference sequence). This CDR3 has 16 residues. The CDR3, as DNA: TGTGCCAGTAGACCCCCCCAGGGGAGATCTGGAAACACCATATATTTT. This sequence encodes CASRPPQGRSGNTIYF.

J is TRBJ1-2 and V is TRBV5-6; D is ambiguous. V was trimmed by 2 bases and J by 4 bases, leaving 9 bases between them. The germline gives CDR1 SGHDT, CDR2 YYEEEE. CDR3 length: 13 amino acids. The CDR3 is CASSLGFAYGYTF. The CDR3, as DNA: TGTGCCAGCAGCTTAGGCTTCGCCTATGGCTACACCTTC.

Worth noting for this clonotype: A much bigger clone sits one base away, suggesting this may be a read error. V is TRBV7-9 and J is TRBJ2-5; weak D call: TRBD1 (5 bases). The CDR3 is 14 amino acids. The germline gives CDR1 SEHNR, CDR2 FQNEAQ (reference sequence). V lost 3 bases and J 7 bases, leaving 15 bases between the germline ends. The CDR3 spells CASSFSQFRGTQYF. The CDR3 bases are TGTGCCAGCAGCTTTTCACAGTTTAGGGGGACCCAGTACTTC.

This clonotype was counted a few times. The CDR3 sequence is CASSQVSGHNTGELFF. DNA of the CDR3: TGCGCCAGCAGCCAAGTGTCGGGACATAACACCGGGGAGCTGTTTTTT. V is TRBV4-3 and J is TRBJ2-2; D is perhaps TRBD1 (6 bases). Germline-derived CDR1 and CDR2 are LGHNA and YSLEER. The CDR3 is 16 amino acids. V was trimmed by 1 base and J by 2 bases, leaving 11 bases between them.

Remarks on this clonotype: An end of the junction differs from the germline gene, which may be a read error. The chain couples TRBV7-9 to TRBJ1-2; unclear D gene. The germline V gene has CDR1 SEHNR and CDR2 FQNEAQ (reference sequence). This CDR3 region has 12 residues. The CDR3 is CTSSPGQGGDTF. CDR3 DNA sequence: TGTACCAGCAGCCCTGGCCAAGGAGGCGACACCTTC.

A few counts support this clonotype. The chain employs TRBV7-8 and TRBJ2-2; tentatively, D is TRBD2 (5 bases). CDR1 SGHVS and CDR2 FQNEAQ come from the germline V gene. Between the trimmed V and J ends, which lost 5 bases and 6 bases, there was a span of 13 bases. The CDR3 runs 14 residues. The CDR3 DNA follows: TGTGCCAGCAGCCCCCGGGCGGGTGCCGGGGAGCTGTTTTTT. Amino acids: CASSPRAGAGELFF.

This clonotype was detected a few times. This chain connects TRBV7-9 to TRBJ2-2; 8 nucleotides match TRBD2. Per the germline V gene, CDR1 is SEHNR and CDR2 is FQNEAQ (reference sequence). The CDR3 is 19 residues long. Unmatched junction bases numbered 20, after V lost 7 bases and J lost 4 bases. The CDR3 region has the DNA TGTGCCAGCACATCTCCCCCGACTGGCGGGGGGACGAGCACCGGGGAGCTGTTTTTT. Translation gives CASTSPPTGGGTSTGELFF.

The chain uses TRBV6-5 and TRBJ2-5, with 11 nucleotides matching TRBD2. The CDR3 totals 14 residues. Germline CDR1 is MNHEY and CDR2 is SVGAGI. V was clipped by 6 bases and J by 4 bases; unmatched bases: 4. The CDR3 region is CASSHTSGGETQYF. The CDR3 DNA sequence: TGTGCCAGCAGCCACACTAGCGGGGGAGAGACCCAGTACTTC.

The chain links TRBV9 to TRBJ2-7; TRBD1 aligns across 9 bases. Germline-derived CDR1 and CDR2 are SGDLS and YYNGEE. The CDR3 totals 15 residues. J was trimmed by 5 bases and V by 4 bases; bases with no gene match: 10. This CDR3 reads CASSQEQGAHDEQYF. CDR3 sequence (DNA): TGTGCCAGCAGCCAAGAACAGGGGGCCCACGACGAGCAGTACTTC. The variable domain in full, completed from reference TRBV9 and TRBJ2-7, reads DSGVTQTPKHLITATGQRVTLRCSPRSGDLSVYWYQQSLDQGLQFLIQYYNGEERAKGNILERFSAQQFPDLHSELNLSSLELGDSALYFCASSQEQGAHDEQYFGPGTRLTVT.

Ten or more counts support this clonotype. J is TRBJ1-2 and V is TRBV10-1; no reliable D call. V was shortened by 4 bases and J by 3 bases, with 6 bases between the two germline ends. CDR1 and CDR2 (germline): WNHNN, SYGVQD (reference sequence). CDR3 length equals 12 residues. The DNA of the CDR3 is TGCGCCAGCAGTGCCGGACACTATGGCTACACCTTC. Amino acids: CASSAGHYGYTF.

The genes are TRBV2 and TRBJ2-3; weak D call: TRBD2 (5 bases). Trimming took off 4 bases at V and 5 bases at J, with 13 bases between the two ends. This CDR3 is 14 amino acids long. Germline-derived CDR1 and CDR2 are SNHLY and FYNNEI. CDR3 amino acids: CASSVTGFEDTQYF. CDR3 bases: TGTGCCAGCAGTGTGACGGGGTTTGAAGATACGCAGTATTTT.

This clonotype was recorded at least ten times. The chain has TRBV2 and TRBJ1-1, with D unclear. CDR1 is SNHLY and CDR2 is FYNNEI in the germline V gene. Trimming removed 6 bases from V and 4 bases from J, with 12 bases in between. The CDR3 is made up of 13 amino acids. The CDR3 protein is CASRVTLVTEAFF. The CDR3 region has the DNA TGTGCCAGCAGGGTAACTTTGGTCACTGAAGCTTTCTTT.

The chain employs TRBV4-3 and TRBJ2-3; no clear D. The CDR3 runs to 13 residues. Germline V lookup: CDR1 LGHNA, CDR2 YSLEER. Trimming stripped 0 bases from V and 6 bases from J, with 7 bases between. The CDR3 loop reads CASSQDRGDTQYF. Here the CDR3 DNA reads TGCGCCAGCAGCCAAGATCGTGGGGATACGCAGTATTTT.

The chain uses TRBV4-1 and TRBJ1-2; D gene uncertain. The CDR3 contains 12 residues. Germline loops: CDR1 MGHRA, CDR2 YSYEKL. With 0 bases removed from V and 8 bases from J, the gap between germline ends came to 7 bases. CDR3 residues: CASSQDHSGYTF. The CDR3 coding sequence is TGCGCCAGCAGCCAAGATCACTCAGGCTACACCTTC.

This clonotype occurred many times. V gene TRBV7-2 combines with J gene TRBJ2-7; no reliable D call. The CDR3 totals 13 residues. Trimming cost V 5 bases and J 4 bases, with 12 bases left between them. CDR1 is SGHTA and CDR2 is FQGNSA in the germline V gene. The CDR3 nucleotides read TGTGCCAGCAGCGTCTTTGGTCCGTACGAGCAGTACTTC. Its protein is CASSVFGPYEQYF.

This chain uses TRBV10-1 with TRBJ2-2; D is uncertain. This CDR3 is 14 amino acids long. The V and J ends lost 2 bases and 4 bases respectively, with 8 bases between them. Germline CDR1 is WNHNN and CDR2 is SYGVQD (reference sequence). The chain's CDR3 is CASSERLSTGELFF. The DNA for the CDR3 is TGCGCCAGCAGTGAGCGTCTGAGCACCGGGGAGCTGTTTTTT.

The CDR3 nucleotides read TGCGCCAGCAGCCAGTATGCAGGCCAAGCTTTCTTT. Its protein is CASSQYAGQAFF. The V and J genes are TRBV4-3 and TRBJ1-1; D remains unclear. Germline CDR1 LGHNA, CDR2 YSLEER. The CDR3 loop spans 12 amino acids. The V and J ends lost 3 bases and 9 bases respectively, with 11 bases between them.

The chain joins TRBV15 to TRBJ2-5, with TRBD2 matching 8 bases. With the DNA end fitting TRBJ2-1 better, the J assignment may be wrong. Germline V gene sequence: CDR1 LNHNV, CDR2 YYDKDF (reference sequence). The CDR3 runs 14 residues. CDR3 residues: CATGMGLVTNEQFF. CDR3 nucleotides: TGTGCCACCGGCATGGGACTAGTTACCAATGAGCAGTTCTTC.

The CDR3 region has the DNA TGTGCCAGCAGGGAGACGCCGACGGACGGATTCTATAGCAATCAGCCCCAGCATTTT. Translated: CASRETPTDGFYSNQPQHF. The genes are TRBV7-8 and TRBJ1-5; no firm D call. V lost 6 bases and J 0 bases, leaving 24 bases between the germline ends. From germline, CDR1 is SGHVS and CDR2 FQNEAQ. CDR3 length: 19 residues.

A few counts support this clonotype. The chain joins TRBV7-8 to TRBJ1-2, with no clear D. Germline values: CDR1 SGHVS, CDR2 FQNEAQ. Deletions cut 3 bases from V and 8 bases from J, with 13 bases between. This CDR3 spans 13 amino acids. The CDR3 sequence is CASSFSRPDGYTF. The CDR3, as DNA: TGTGCCAGCAGCTTTTCCCGACCCGACGGCTACACCTTC.

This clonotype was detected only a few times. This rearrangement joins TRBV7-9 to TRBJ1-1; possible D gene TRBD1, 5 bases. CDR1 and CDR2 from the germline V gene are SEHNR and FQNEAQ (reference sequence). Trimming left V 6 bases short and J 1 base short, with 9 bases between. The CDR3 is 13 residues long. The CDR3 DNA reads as TGTGCCAGCAGGTCACAGGCGAACACTGAAGCTTTCTTT. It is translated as CASRSQANTEAFF.

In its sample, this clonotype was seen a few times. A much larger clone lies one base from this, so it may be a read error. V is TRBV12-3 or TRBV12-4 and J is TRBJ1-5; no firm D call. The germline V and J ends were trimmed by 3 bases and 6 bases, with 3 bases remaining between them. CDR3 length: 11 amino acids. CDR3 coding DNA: TGTGCCAGCAGTTTCAGTCAGCCCCAGCATTTT. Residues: CASSFSQPQHF.

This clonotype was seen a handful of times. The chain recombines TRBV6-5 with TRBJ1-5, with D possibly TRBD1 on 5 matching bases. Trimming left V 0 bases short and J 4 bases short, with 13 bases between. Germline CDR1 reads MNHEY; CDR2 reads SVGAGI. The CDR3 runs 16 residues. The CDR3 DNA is TGTGCCAGCAGTTACTCTTGGGGGGTGCAGAATCAGCCCCAGCATTTT. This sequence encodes CASSYSWGVQNQPQHF.

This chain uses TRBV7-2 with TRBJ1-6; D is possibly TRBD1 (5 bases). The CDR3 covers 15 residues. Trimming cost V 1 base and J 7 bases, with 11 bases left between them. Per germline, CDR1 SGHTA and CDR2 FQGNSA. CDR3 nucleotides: TGTGCCAGCAGCTTAGGGGGGAGCCTGAATTCACCCCTCCACTTT. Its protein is CASSLGGSLNSPLHF.

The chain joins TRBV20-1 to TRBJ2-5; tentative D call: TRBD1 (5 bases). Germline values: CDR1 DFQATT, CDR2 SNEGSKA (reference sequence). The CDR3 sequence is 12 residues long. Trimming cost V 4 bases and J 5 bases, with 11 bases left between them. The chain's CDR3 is CSAMGPSETQYF. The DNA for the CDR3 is TGCAGTGCTATGGGGCCTTCGGAGACCCAGTACTTC.

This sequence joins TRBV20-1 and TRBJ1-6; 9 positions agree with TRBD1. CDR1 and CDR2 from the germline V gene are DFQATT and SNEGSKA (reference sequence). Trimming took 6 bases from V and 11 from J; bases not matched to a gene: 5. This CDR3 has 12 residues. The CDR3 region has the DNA TGCAGTGCACGGACAGGGGCGGCACCCCTCCACTTT. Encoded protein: CSARTGAAPLHF.

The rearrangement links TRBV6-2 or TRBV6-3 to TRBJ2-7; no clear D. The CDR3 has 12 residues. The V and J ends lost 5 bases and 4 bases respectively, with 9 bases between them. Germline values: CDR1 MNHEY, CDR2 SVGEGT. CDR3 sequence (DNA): TGTGCCAGCAGTACGCCCCTATACGAGCAGTACTTC. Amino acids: CASSTPLYEQYF.